The rows below give T cell receptor beta chains drawn from one sample of a study of precursors of human CD4 cytotoxic T cells. TCRdb re-derived calls from the reads in MiXCR, one entry per CDR3 protein. The table lists 200 to 300 distinct CDR3 sequences, around 28% of them singletons, with around three fifths in the top ten. Material for sequencing was memory CD4+ T cells from blood (PBMCs). The source is a human donor in good health. Each CDR3 is given with its conserved first and last residue. The D gene is left open where the match is weak. Part of the rows lack a size; the others show once, few, many or a class for expanded clones.

>-|TRBV6-5|TRBD2|TRBJ2-3
TGTGCCAGCAGTGCCGTTCCCGGGACTAGCGGGAGCACAGATACGCAGTATTTT
CASSAVPGTSGSTDTQYF
>-|TRBV5-1|-|TRBJ2-2
TGCGCCAGCAGCTTGGATATGCTAGCGCGCGGGGAGCTGTTTTTT
CASSLDMLARGELFF
>large|TRBV5-1|TRBD1|TRBJ1-1
TGCGCCAGCAGCTTACGGGACAGGGGAACTGAAGCTTTCTTT
CASSLRDRGTEAFF
>few|TRBV3-1|-|TRBJ2-7
TGTGCCAGCAGCCAAGGTCACGGGAACTACGAGCAGTACTTC
CASSQGHGNYEQYF
>-|TRBV12-3/TRBV12-4|-|TRBJ1-1
TGTGCCAGCAGTTTCGACGGGTACACTGAAGCTTTCTTT
CASSFDGYTEAFF
>large|TRBV10-3|TRBD1|TRBJ1-3
TGTGCCATCAGTGAGTACCGGGACAGGCGCTCTGGAAACACCATATATTTT
CAISEYRDRRSGNTIYF
>-|TRBV2|TRBD1|TRBJ2-3
TGTGCCAGCAGTCGAGACAGGGGACCCAACACAGATACGCAGTATTTT
CASSRDRGPNTDTQYF
>few|TRBV28|TRBD1|TRBJ1-1
TGTGCCAGCAGTTTCAGTACAGGGGGCTTTGGCGGAGTATCGATCCCGGAGTATGAAGCTTTCTTT
CASSFSTGGFGGVSIPEYEAFF
>once|TRBV19|TRBD1|TRBJ1-1
TGTGCCAGTAGTATCCGGGACAGCTTTAACACTGAAGCTTTCTTT
CASSIRDSFNTEAFF
>-|TRBV2|TRBD1|TRBJ1-2
TGTGCCAGCAGTCAGGACAGGGCTCTTGGCTACACCTTC
CASSQDRALGYTF
>large|TRBV10-3|-|TRBJ2-7
TGTGCCATCAGTCCGTATGGCAGCGCGCGGGTCTTC
CAISPYGSARVF
>large|TRBV29-1|-|TRBJ1-1
TGCAGCGTTGTACAGGGGAACACTGAAGCTTTCTTT
CSVVQGNTEAFF
>large|TRBV7-2|-|TRBJ1-3
TGTGCCAGCAGCCAAGGGTGGGAAACTGGAAACACCATATATTTT
CASSQGWETGNTIYF
>large|TRBV2|-|TRBJ2-1
TGTGCCAGCAAAGAAGGGGGTATCTACAATGAGCAGTTCTTC
CASKEGGIYNEQFF
>large|TRBV15|-|TRBJ1-1
TGTGCCACCAGCTCCATGATGGGATTCGGGGCTGAAGCTTTCTTT
CATSSMMGFGAEAFF
>large|TRBV12-3/TRBV12-4|-|TRBJ2-7
TGTGCCAGCAGTTTAGACGTAGCGAGGTCCTACGAGCAGTACTTC
CASSLDVARSYEQYF
>few|TRBV12-3/TRBV12-4|-|TRBJ2-6
TGTGCCAGCAGTTTCAGGCCGGTGATAAGCTCTGGGGCCAACGTCCTGACTTTC
CASSFRPVISSGANVLTF
>large|TRBV12-3/TRBV12-4|-|TRBJ2-3
TGTGCCAGCAGTTTTGCAGCGGACACAGATACGCAGTATTTT
CASSFAADTDTQYF
>-|TRBV10-3|-|TRBJ2-3
TGTGCCATCAGTGAAACTCCCGTCTCAGATACGCAGTATTTT
CAISETPVSDTQYF
>once|TRBV5-1|TRBD1|TRBJ2-3
TGCGCCAGCAGCTCTAGGGGGCAAGGAGATACGCAGTATTTT
CASSSRGQGDTQYF
>-|TRBV6-5|-|TRBJ1-1
TGTGCCAGCAGTTGGGGGCACACTGAAGCTTTCTTT
CASSWGHTEAFF
>-|TRBV6-2/TRBV6-3|-|TRBJ2-7
TGTGCCAGCAGCTACACCTACGAGCAGTACTTC
CASSYTYEQYF
>-|TRBV7-3|-|TRBJ2-1
TGTGCCAGCAGCCTAGGATCACAGGGTGGATACTACAATGAGCAGTTCTTC
CASSLGSQGGYYNEQFF
>large|TRBV6-5|TRBD1|TRBJ2-7
TGTGCCAGCAGTCCCTCCGGGACAGTCACCTACGAGCAGTACTTC
CASSPSGTVTYEQYF
>large|TRBV4-2|-|TRBJ2-5
TGTGCCAGCAGCCAAGACCAGGGGCGGGAGACCCAGTACTTC
CASSQDQGRETQYF